This T cell receptor beta chain was retrieved from a study of patients and donors after allogeneic stem cell transplantation. This clonotype was observed a few times. TCRdb passed the RT-PCR reads through MiXCR, listing each CDR3 protein once. Seen here are 400,000 to 450,000 distinct CDR3 sequences, under 20% observed once, and the top ten hold roughly 7.2%. This CDR3 spans 12 amino acids. Trimming removed 6 bases from V and 6 bases from J, with 12 bases in between. Per the germline V gene, CDR1 is MDHEN and CDR2 is SYDVKM. The chain links TRBV28 to TRBJ2-7; unclear D gene. The sequencing input was blood, either unsorted or a sorted T cell fraction (not recorded which). The source of this sequence is a human donor who was either an allogeneic HSCT recipient or a stem cell or donor lymphocyte infusion donor (not recorded which). It is not recorded whose cells these are; they may come from a transplant donor. CDR3 nucleotides: TGTGCCAGCAGGAACGACGAAAGCGAGCAGTACTTC. Translating gives CASRNDESEQYF.